In this sample, the clone carrying this T cell receptor beta chain turned up a few times. Authors' analysis steps: Cell counts per sample came from amplifying reference gene primers. TCRdb's table, derived via immunoSEQ multiplex PCR, lists solely in-frame clones and lacks some. Clone size and V and J calls were adopted from that table, with D and trimming inferred from the DNA. The repertoire has some 400,000 clones, around 87% of them found once; the top ten carry over 2%. This entry is derived from a study of blood T cell repertoires in COVID-19. Study at large: T cells, B-cell-depleted T cells, or PBMCs provided the cDNA or gDNA that served as material.

Those enrolled in Seattle joined during active infection and were followed longitudinally afterward. Unmatched junction bases numbered 12, after V lost 4 bases and J lost 3 bases. This CDR3 is built from 17 residues. From germline, CDR1 is SNHLY and CDR2 FYNNEI. The chain joins TRBV2 to TRBJ1-5, with 7 bases that match TRBD1. The receptor's source is a woman aged 55-70 years with COVID-19, enrolled during active disease. Specimen: peripheral blood. CDR3 residues: CASSVGLTGMNNQPQHF. CDR3 nucleotide sequence: TGTGCCAGCAGTGTTGGCTTGACAGGGATGAACAATCAGCCCCAGCATTTT.